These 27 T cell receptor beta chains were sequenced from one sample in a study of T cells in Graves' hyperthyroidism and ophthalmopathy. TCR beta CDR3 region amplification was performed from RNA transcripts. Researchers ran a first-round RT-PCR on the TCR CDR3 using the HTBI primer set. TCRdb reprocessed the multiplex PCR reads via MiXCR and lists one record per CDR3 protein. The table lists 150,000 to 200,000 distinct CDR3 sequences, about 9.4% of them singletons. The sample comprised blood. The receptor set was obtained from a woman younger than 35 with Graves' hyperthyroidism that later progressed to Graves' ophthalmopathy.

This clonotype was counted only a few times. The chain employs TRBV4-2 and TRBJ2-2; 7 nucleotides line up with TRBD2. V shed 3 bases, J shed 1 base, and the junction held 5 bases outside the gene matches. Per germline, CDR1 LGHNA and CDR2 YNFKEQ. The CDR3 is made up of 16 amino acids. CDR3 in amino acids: CASSQVTSVNTGELFF. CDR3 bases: TGTGCCAGCAGCCAGGTAACTAGCGTGAACACCGGGGAGCTGTTTTTT.

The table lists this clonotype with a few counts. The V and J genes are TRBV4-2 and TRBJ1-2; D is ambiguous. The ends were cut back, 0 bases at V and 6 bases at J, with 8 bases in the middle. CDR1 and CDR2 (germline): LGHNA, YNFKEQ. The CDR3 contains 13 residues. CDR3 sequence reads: CASSQEFGDGYTF. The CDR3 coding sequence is TGTGCCAGCAGCCAAGAATTCGGAGATGGCTACACCTTC.

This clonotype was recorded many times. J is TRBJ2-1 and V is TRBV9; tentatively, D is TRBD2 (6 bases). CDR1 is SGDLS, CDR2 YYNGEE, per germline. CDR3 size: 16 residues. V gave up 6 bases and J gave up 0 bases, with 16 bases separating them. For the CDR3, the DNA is TGTGCCAGCACCGCTGGGGGGTCCAGCTCCTACAATGAGCAGTTCTTC. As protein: CASTAGGSSSYNEQFF.

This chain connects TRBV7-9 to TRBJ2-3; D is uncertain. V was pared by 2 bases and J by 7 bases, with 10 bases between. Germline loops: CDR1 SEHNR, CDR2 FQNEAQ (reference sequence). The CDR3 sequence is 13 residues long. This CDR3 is CASSLHPFYTQYF. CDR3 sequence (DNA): TGTGCCAGCAGCTTACATCCGTTTTATACGCAGTATTTT. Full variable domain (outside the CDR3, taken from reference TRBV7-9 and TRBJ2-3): DTGVSQNPRHKITKRGQNVTFRCDPISEHNRLYWYRQTLGQGPEFLTYFQNEAQLEKSRLLSDRFSAERPKGSFSTLEIQRTEQGDSAMYLCASSLHPFYTQYFGPGTRLTVL.

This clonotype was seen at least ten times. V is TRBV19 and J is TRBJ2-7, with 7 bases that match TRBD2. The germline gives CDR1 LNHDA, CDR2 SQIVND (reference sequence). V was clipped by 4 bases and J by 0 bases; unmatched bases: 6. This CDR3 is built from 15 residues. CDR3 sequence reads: CASSSSGQDSYEQYF. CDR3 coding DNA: TGTGCCAGTAGTAGTAGCGGGCAGGACTCCTACGAGCAGTACTTC.

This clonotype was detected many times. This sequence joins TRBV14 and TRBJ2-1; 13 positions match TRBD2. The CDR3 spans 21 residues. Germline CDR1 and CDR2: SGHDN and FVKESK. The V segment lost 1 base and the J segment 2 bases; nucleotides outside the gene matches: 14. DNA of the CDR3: TGTGCCAGCAGCCAAGGCCTCCCCGGACTAGCGGGAGTATCGACCTACAATGAGCAGTTCTTC. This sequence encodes CASSQGLPGLAGVSTYNEQFF.

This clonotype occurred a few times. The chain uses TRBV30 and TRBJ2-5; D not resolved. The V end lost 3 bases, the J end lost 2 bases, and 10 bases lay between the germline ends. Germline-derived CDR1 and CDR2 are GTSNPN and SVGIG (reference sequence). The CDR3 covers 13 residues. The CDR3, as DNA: TGTGCCTGGAGAGCGCTAAGGCAAGAGACCCAGTACTTC. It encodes CAWRALRQETQYF.

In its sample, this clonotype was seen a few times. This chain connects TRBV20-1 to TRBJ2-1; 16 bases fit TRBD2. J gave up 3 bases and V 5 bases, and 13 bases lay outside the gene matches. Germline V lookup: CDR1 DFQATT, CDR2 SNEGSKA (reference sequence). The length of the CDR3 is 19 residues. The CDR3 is CSAPSLGLAGGGVYNEQFF. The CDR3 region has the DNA TGCAGTGCTCCCAGCCTGGGACTAGCGGGGGGGGGGGTCTACAATGAGCAGTTCTTC.

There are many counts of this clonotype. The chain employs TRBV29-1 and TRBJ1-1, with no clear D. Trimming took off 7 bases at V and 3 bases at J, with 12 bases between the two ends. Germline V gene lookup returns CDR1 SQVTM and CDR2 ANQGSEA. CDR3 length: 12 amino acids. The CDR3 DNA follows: TGCAGCGCCTCCCGACGGTACACTGAAGCTTTCTTT. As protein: CSASRRYTEAFF.

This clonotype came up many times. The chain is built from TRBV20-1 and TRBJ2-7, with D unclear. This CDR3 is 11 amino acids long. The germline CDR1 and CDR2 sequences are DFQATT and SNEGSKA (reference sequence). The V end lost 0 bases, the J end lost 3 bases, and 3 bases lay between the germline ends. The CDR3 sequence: CSAREGYEQYF. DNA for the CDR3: TGCAGTGCTAGAGAAGGCTACGAGCAGTACTTC.

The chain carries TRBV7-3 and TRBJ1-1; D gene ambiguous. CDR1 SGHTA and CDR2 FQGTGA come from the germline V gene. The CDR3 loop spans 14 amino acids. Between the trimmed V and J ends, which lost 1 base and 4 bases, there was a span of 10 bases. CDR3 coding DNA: TGTGCCAGCAGCTTAAAAGGGAGCGGCACTGAAGCTTTCTTT. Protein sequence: CASSLKGSGTEAFF.

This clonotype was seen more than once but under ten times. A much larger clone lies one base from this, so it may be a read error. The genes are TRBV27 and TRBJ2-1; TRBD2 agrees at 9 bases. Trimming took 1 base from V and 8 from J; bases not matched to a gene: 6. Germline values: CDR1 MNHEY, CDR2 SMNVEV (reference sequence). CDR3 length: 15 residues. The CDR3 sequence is CASSLYPSGNYEQFF. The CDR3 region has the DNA TGTGCCAGCAGTTTATATCCTAGCGGGAACTATGAGCAGTTCTTC.

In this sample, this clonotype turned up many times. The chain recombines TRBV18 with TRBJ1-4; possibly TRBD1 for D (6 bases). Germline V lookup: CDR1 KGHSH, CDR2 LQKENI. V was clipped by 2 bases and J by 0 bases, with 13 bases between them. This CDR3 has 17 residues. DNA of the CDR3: TGTGCCAGCTCACCAGTCGTACAGGGAGCAACTAATGAAAAACTGTTTTTT. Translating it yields CASSPVVQGATNEKLFF.

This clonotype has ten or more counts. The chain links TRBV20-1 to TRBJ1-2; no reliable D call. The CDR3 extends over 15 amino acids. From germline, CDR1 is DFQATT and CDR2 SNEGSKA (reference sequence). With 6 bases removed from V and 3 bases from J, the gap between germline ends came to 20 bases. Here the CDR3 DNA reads TGCAGTGCGCAGAACAAACAGTCGAGCTACTATGGCTACACCTTC. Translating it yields CSAQNKQSSYYGYTF.

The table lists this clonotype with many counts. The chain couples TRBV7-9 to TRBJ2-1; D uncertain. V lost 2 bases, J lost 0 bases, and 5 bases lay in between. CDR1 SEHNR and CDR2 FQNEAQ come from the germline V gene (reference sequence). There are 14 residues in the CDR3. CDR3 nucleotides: TGTGCCAGCAGCTTAACAAGCTCCTACAATGAGCAGTTCTTC. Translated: CASSLTSSYNEQFF.

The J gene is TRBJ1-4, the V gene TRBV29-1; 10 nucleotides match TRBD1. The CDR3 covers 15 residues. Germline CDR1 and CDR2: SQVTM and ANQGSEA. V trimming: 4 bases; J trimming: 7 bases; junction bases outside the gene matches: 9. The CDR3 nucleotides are TGCAGCGTTGCCCCCCGACAGGGGGCGCGTGAAAAACTGTTTTTT. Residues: CSVAPRQGAREKLFF.

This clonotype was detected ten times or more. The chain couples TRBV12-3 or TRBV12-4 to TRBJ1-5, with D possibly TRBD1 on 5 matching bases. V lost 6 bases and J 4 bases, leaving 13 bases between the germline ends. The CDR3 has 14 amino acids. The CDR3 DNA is TGTGCCAGCAGGCCCGGGACGTCGAATCAGCCCCAGCATTTT. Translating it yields CASRPGTSNQPQHF.

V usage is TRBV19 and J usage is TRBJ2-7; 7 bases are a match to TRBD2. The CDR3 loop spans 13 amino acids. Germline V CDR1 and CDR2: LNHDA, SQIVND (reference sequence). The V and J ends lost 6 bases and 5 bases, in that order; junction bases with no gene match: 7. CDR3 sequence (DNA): TGTGCCAGTAGCCCCGGGAGGTTAGACGAGCAGTACTTC. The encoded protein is CASSPGRLDEQYF.

CDR3 bases: TGCGCCAGCAGCCAAGCTAACCTAGTCTCCTACAATGAGCAGTTCTTC. Protein product: CASSQANLVSYNEQFF. The chain combines TRBV4-1 with TRBJ2-1; D gene ambiguous. Per the germline V gene, CDR1 is MGHRA and CDR2 is YSYEKL. This CDR3 has 16 amino acids. Trimming took 1 base from V and 0 from J, leaving 10 bases between them.

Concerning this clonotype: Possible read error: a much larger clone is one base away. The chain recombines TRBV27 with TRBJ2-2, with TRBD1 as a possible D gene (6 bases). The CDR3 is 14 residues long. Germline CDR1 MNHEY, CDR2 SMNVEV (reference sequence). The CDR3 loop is CASSPYRDIGELFF. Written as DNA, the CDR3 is TGTGCCAGCAGTCCATACAGGGACATCGGGGAACTGTTTTTT.

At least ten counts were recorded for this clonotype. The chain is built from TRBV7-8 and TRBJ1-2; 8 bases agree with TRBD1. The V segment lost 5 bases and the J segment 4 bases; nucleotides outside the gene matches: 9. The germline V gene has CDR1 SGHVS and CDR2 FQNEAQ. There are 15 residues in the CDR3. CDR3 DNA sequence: TGTGCCAGCAGCGGACAGGGACAAATGATCTATGGCTACACCTTC. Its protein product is CASSGQGQMIYGYTF. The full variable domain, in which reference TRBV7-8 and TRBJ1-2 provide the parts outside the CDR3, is GAGVSQSPRYKVAKRGQDVALRCDPISGHVSLFWYQQALGQGPEFLTYFQNEAQLDKSGLPSDRFFAERPEGSVSTLKIQRTQQEDSAVYLCASSGQGQMIYGYTFGSGTRLTVV.

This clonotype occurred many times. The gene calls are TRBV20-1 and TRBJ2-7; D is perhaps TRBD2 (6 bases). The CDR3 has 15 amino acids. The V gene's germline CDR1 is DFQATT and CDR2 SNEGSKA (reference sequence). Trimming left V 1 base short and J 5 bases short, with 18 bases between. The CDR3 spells CSARGEGPGRHEQYF. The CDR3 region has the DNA TGCAGTGCTAGAGGAGAGGGCCCAGGGAGGCACGAGCAGTACTTC.

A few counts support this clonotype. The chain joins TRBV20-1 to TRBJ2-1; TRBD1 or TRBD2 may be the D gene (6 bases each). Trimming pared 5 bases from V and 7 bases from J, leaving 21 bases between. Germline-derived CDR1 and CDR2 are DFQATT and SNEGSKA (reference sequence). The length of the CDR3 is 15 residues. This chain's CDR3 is CSADSLGGQVNEQFF. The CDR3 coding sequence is TGCAGTGCTGATTCCCTTGGGGGGCAGGTGAATGAGCAGTTCTTC.

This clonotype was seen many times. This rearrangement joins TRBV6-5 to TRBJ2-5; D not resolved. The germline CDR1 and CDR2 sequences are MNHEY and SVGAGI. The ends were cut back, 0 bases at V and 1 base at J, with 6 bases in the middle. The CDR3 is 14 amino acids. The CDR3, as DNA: TGTGCCAGCAGTTACTCGGGCCGCCAAGAGACCCAGTACTTC. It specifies CASSYSGRQETQYF.

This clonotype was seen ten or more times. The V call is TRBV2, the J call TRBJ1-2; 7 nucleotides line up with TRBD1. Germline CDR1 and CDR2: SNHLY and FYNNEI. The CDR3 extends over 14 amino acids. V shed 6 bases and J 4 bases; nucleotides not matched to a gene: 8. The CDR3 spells CASRLQGEGYGYTF. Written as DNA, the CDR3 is TGTGCCAGCAGGCTGCAGGGGGAAGGCTATGGCTACACCTTC.

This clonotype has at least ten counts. The DNA of the CDR3 is TGCGCCAGCTCAGACAGGGGTGAGACCCAGTACTTC. Protein: CASSDRGETQYF. The rearrangement links TRBV5-1 to TRBJ2-5, with 8 bases identical to TRBD1. The CDR3 has 12 residues. CDR1 and CDR2 (germline): SGHRS, YFSETQ. Trimming removed 7 bases from V and 5 bases from J; junction bases left unmatched: 4.

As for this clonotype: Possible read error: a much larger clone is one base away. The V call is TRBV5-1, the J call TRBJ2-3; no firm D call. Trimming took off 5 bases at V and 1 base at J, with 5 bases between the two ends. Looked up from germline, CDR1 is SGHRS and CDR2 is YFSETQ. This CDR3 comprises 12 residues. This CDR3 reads CASRDGTDTQYF. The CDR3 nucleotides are TGCGCCAGCAGGGACGGCACAGATACGCAGTATTTT. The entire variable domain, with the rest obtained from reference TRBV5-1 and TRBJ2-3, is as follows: KAGVTQTPRYLIKTRGQQVTLSCSPISGHRSVSWYQQTPGQGLQFLFEYFSETQRNKGNFPGRFSGRQFSNSRSEMNVSTLELGDSALYLCASRDGTDTQYFGPGTRLTVL.